Presented here are 25 T cell receptor beta chains from one specimen sequenced in a study of blood T cell repertoires in COVID-19. TCRdb's table, derived via immunoSEQ multiplex PCR, lists solely in-frame clones and lacks some. This table holds just over 150,000 clones, about 85% found once. Sequenced input: peripheral blood. These receptors were taken from a human donor with acute or convalescent COVID-19. The donor label of this sample is uncertain.

This chain uses TRBV19 with TRBJ1-2; TRBD1 might be the D (5 bases). The CDR3 contains 13 residues. V gave up 7 bases and J gave up 2 bases, with 11 bases separating them. CDR1 is LNHDA, CDR2 SQIVND, per germline (reference sequence). The CDR3 spells CASTETANYGYTF. CDR3 DNA sequence: TGTGCCAGTACCGAGACAGCCAACTATGGCTACACCTTC.

This chain's CDR3 is CASSPTGQGSYEQYF. The CDR3 DNA reads TGTGCCAGCTCACCAACTGGACAGGGATCCTACGAGCAGTACTTC. The genes are TRBV18 and TRBJ2-7; 8 nucleotides agree with TRBD1. Trimming removed 2 bases from V and 1 base from J; junction bases left unmatched: 4. The CDR3 has 15 amino acids. Germline V lookup: CDR1 KGHSH, CDR2 LQKENI.

The chain couples TRBV5-1 to TRBJ1-4; D is possibly TRBD1 (5 bases). Trimming left V 0 bases short and J 8 bases short, with 8 bases between. CDR1 SGHRS and CDR2 YFSETQ come from the germline V gene. The CDR3 contains 13 residues. This chain's CDR3 is CASSLDRGEKLFF. CDR3 coding DNA: TGCGCCAGCAGCTTGGATCGGGGGGAAAAACTGTTTTTT.

The gene calls are TRBV6-1 and TRBJ2-2, with D possibly being TRBD1 (6 bases). Germline CDR1 MNHNS, CDR2 SASEGT. Trimming took 1 base from V and 5 from J, leaving 17 bases between them. This CDR3 spans 17 amino acids. CDR3 sequence: CASSEGLYRAATGELFF. CDR3 in DNA: TGTGCCAGCAGTGAAGGGCTCTACAGGGCTGCGACCGGGGAGCTGTTTTTT.

This sequence joins TRBV21-1 and TRBJ1-2; the table's D call, TRBD1, has no DNA check behind it. TRBV21-1 is shown as a pseudogene. The CDR3 totals 16 residues. Here the CDR3 reads CAITGQGAFVGRGYTF. As DNA, the CDR3 is TGTGCCATCACAGGACAGGGGGCTTTTGTGGGAAGGGGCTACACCTTC.

This clone occurred once. The rearrangement links TRBV19 to TRBJ2-1; D is perhaps TRBD2 (5 bases). V was shortened by 1 base and J by 5 bases, with 12 bases between the two germline ends. Germline loops: CDR1 LNHDA, CDR2 SQIVND (reference sequence). The CDR3 loop spans 15 amino acids. CDR3 bases: TGTGCCAGTAGTATAGGCCTAGCCCCAAACAATGAGCAGTTCTTC. Its protein is CASSIGLAPNNEQFF.

Regarding this clone: A much larger clone sits a single nucleotide away, making a read error possible. This chain connects TRBV7-2 to TRBJ1-1, with D unclear. CDR1 is SGHTA and CDR2 is FQGNSA in the germline V gene. There are 13 residues in the CDR3. The V and J ends lost 1 base and 0 bases respectively, with 3 bases between them. The CDR3 loop reads CASSLVMNTEAFF. CDR3 DNA sequence: TGTGCCAGCAGCTTAGTCATGAACACTGAAGCTTTCTTT.

V usage is TRBV9 and J usage is TRBJ2-3; 11 bases line up with TRBD2. The CDR3 runs to 14 residues. The germline V gene has CDR1 SGDLS and CDR2 YYNGEE. J gave up 6 bases and V 2 bases, and 2 bases lay outside the gene matches. CDR3 sequence (DNA): TGTGCCAGCAGCGTGACTAGCGGGGAGGATACGCAGTATTTT. This translates into CASSVTSGEDTQYF.

V is TRBV30 and J is TRBJ1-3, with D unresolved. This CDR3 has 14 residues. The V gene's germline CDR1 is GTSNPN and CDR2 SVGIG (reference sequence). Trimming removed 3 bases from V and 7 bases from J, with 16 bases in between. CDR3 in amino acids: CAWSPTLLRNTIYF. DNA of the CDR3: TGTGCCTGGAGCCCTACTCTGTTGCGGAACACCATATATTTT.

This clone was recorded only once. V usage is TRBV7-9 and J usage is TRBJ2-7, with D tentatively TRBD2 (6 bases). This CDR3 has 13 amino acids. Between the trimmed V and J ends, which lost 2 bases and 6 bases, there was a span of 11 bases. Germline assignment: CDR1 SEHNR and CDR2 FQNEAQ (reference sequence). The DNA for the CDR3 is TGTGCCAGCAGCTTAAACCAGGAGGGCGAGCAGTACTTC. This gives the protein CASSLNQEGEQYF.

The chain is built from TRBV6-5 and TRBJ2-1; D unclear. Trimming took 0 bases from V and 4 from J, leaving 10 bases between them. Germline CDR1 reads MNHEY; CDR2 reads SVGAGI. The CDR3 covers 15 residues. The CDR3 region is CASSYSGRPYNEQFF. In DNA form, the CDR3 reads TGTGCCAGCAGTTACTCGGGCAGACCATACAATGAGCAGTTCTTC.

V is TRBV5-1 and J is TRBJ2-2, with D maybe TRBD2 (5 bases). The germline V gene has CDR1 SGHRS and CDR2 YFSETQ. CDR3 length: 14 residues. V lost 7 bases and J lost 2, with 12 bases in between. In DNA, the CDR3 is TGCGCCAGCCGTGAGGGTTCTAACACCGGGGAGCTGTTTTTT. Encoded protein: CASREGSNTGELFF.

The chain combines TRBV7-2 with TRBJ1-2; possibly TRBD1 for D (5 bases). The ends were cut back, 6 bases at V and 7 bases at J, with 12 bases in the middle. The germline V gene encodes CDR1 SGHTA and CDR2 FQGNSA. CDR3 length: 12 amino acids. As DNA, the CDR3 is TGTGCCAGCAGTCCCGACAGAATTGGCTACACCTTC. Translating gives CASSPDRIGYTF.

The J gene is TRBJ1-4, the V gene TRBV5-1, with 9 positions matching TRBD1. V trimming: 4 bases; J trimming: 3 bases; junction bases outside the gene matches: 10. The length of the CDR3 is 17 residues. Germline CDR1 and CDR2: SGHRS and YFSETQ. The CDR3 DNA reads TGCGCCAGCAGCCCACTTGCGACAGGGGGACCTAATGAAAAACTGTTTTTT. It encodes CASSPLATGGPNEKLFF.

The V gene is TRBV3-1 (or the pseudogene TRBV3-2), the J gene TRBJ2-4; 9 bases are shared with TRBD1. Germline CDR1 LGHDT, CDR2 YNNKEL (reference sequence). The CDR3 runs 19 residues. V was pared by 4 bases and J by 0 bases, with 13 bases of the junction left unmatched. The CDR3 coding sequence is TGTGCCAGCAGCCCTCAGAGGGACAGGGTGTCGATAGCCAAAAACATTCAGTACTTC. Translated, it gives CASSPQRDRVSIAKNIQYF.

The chain uses TRBV9 and TRBJ1-2; TRBD1 might be the D (5 bases). This CDR3 comprises 14 residues. Germline V gene sequence: CDR1 SGDLS, CDR2 YYNGEE. V lost 3 bases and J 5 bases, leaving 14 bases between the germline ends. DNA for the CDR3: TGTGCCAGCAGCGGGACGACAGTGCATTATGGCTACACCTTC. This codes for CASSGTTVHYGYTF.

The rearrangement joins TRBV7-9 to TRBJ2-1; 10 bases line up with TRBD2. The germline V gene encodes CDR1 SEHNR and CDR2 FQNEAQ (reference sequence). This CDR3 is built from 15 residues. The V gene end was trimmed by 5 bases and the J gene end by 7 bases; junction bases not matched to a gene: 8. DNA for the CDR3: TGTGCCAGCAGCGCTTCTAGCGGGGGAAGTAATGAGCAGTTCTTC. Its protein product is CASSASSGGSNEQFF.

The chain recombines TRBV30 with TRBJ2-4; D might be TRBD1 (6 bases). Trimming cost V 0 bases and J 8 bases, with 14 bases left between them. The CDR3 spans 14 residues. Germline assignment: CDR1 GTSNPN and CDR2 SVGIG (reference sequence). The CDR3 nucleotides read TGTGCCTGGAGTGTACTAGGGGGAAGGGACATTCAGTACTTC. It yields the protein CAWSVLGGRDIQYF.

This chain connects TRBV19 to TRBJ1-1; the D gene is possibly TRBD1 (6 bases). Trimming pared 6 bases from V and 1 base from J, leaving 12 bases between. The germline V gene has CDR1 LNHDA and CDR2 SQIVND (reference sequence). There are 14 residues in the CDR3. CDR3 DNA: TGTGCCAGTAGCAAACAGGGACCGAACACTGAAGCTTTCTTT. Protein: CASSKQGPNTEAFF.

This chain joins TRBV7-3 and TRBJ2-1, with TRBD2 as a possible D gene (6 bases). V lost 4 bases and J lost 8, with 15 bases in between. Germline values: CDR1 SGHTA, CDR2 FQGTGA. There are 14 residues in the CDR3. This CDR3 is CASSSPGGWDEQFF. CDR3 DNA: TGTGCCAGCAGCTCGCCCGGGGGTTGGGATGAGCAGTTCTTC.

This rearrangement joins TRBV30 to TRBJ1-4, with unresolved D. The CDR3 length is 11 residues. V was shortened by 6 bases and J by 5 bases, with 7 bases between the two germline ends. Germline V gene data show CDR1 as GTSNPN and CDR2 as SVGIG (reference sequence). CDR3 region: CACRRNEKLFF. The DNA for the CDR3 is TGTGCCTGCAGGAGGAATGAAAAACTGTTTTTT.

The gene calls are TRBV6-2 or TRBV6-3 and TRBJ2-7; 8 bases are a match to TRBD2. The CDR3 has 13 amino acids. From germline, CDR1 is MNHEY and CDR2 SVGEGT. J lost 3 bases, V lost 6 bases, and 4 bases had no gene match. The CDR3 reads CASSRTSLYEQYF. The CDR3 DNA is TGTGCCAGCAGCCGGACTAGCCTCTACGAGCAGTACTTC.

The chain couples TRBV18 to TRBJ1-1; D unresolved. The germline V and J ends were trimmed by 1 base and 2 bases, with 14 bases remaining between them. The CDR3 has 16 amino acids. Germline CDR1 KGHSH, CDR2 LQKENI. Here the CDR3 DNA reads TGTGCCAGCTCACCACGGGCTTTCGGATCTAACACTGAAGCTTTCTTT. Amino acid sequence: CASSPRAFGSNTEAFF.

This clone was observed a handful of times. The DNA for the CDR3 is TGTGCCAGCAGTCGCGACAGGGGGGCTAACTATGGCTACACCTTC. This translates into CASSRDRGANYGYTF. The chain combines TRBV2 with TRBJ1-2; 9 bases fit TRBD1. Germline V gene sequence: CDR1 SNHLY, CDR2 FYNNEI. The CDR3 runs to 15 residues. J was trimmed by 0 bases and V by 5 bases; bases with no gene match: 4.

V gene TRBV18 combines with J gene TRBJ1-2; D perhaps matches TRBD1 (6 bases). There are 14 residues in the CDR3. In germline, CDR1 is KGHSH, CDR2 LQKENI. V dropped 6 bases and J dropped 7 bases, with 18 bases sitting between them. The CDR3 DNA is TGTGCCAGCTCGCGAGCCCCAGGGGAGGGTGGCTACACCTTC. This codes for CASSRAPGEGGYTF. Based on the CDR3 plus reference TRBV18 and TRBJ1-2, the full variable domain is NAGVMQNPRHLVRRRGQEARLRCSPMKGHSHVYWYRQLPEEGLKFMVYLQKENIIDESGMPKERFSAEFPKEGPSILRIQQVVRGDSAAYFCASSRAPGEGGYTFGSGTRLTVV.